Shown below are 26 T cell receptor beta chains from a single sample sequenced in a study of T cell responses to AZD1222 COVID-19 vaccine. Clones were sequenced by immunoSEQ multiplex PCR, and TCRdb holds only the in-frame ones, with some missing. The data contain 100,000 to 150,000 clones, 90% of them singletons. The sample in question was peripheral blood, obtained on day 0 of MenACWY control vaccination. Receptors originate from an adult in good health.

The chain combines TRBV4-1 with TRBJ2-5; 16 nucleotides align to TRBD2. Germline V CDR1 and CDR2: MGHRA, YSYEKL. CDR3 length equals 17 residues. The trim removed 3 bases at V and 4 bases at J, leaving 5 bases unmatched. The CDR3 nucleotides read TGCGCCAGCAGCCATAGGGGACTAGCGGGAGGGAGAGAGACCCAGTACTTC. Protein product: CASSHRGLAGGRETQYF.

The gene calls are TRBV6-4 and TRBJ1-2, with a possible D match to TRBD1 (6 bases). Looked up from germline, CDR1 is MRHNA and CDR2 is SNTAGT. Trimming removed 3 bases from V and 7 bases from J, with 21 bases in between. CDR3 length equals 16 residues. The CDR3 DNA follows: TGTGCCAGCAGTGATCTGGGGGGCGCTGATACTTCTGGCTACACCTTC. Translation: CASSDLGGADTSGYTF.

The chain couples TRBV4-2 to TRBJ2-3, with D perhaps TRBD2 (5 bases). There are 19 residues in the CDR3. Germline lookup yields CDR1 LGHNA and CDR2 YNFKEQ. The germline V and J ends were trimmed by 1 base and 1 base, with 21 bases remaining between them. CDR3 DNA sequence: TGTGCCAGCAGCCAAGTATTCGGGAACTTCGTCCCCCGCACAGATACGCAGTATTTT. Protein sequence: CASSQVFGNFVPRTDTQYF.

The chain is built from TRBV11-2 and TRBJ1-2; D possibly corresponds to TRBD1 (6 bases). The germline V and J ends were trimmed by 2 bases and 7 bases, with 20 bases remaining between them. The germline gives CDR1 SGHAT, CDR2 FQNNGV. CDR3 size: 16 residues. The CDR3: CASSLSGTLRKGGYTF. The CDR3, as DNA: TGTGCCAGCAGCTTATCCGGGACACTTCGAAAAGGTGGCTACACCTTC.

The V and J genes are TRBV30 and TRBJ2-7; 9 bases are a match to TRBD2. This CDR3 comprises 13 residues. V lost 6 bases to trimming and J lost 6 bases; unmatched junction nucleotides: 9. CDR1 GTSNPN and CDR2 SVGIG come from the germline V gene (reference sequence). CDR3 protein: CACQVAGVSEQYF. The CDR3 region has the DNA TGTGCCTGCCAAGTAGCGGGAGTCTCCGAGCAGTACTTC. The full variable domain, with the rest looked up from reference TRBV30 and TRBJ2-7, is SQTIHQWPATLVQPVGSPLSLECTVEGTSNPNLYWYRQAAGRGLQLLFYSVGIGQISSEVPQNLSASRPQDRQFILSSKKLLLSDSGFYLCACQVAGVSEQYFGPGTRLTVT.

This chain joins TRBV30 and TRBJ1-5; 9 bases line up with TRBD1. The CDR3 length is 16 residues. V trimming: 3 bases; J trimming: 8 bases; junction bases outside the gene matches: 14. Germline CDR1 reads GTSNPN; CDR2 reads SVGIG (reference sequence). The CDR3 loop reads CAWSERQGGYFEPQHF. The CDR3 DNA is TGTGCCTGGAGCGAAAGACAGGGGGGATATTTCGAGCCCCAGCATTTT.

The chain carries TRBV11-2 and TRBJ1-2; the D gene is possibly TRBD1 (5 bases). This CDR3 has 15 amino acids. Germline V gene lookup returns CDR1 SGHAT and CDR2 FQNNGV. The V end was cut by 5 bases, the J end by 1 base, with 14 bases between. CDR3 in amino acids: CASSPGAYDNYGYTF. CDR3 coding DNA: TGTGCCAGCAGCCCCGGGGCGTATGATAACTATGGCTACACCTTC.

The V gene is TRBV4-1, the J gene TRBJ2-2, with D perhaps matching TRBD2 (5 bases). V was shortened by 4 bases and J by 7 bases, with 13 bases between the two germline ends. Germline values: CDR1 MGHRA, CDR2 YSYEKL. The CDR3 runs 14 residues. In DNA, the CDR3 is TGCGCCAGCAGCCGCTTGAGGGTTATCGGGGAGCTGTTTTTT. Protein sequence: CASSRLRVIGELFF.

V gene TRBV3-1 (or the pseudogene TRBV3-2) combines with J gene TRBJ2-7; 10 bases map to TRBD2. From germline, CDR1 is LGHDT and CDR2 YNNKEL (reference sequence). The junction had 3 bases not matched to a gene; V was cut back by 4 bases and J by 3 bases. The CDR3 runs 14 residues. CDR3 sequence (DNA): TGTGCCAGCAGCCGAGCGGGAGGGGGCTACGAGCAGTACTTC. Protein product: CASSRAGGGYEQYF.

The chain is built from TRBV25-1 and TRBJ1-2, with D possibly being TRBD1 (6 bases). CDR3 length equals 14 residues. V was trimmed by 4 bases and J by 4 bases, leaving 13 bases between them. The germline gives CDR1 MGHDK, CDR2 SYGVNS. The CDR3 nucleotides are TGTGCCAGCAGTGCCTCCGACAGGTCCTATGGCTACACCTTC. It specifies CASSASDRSYGYTF.

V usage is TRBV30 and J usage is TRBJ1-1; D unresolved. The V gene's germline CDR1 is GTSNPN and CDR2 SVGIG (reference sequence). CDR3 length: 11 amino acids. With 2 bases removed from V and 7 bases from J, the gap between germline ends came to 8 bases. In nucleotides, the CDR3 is TGTGCCTGGAGTAACCGGGATGAAGCTTTCTTT. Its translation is CAWSNRDEAFF.

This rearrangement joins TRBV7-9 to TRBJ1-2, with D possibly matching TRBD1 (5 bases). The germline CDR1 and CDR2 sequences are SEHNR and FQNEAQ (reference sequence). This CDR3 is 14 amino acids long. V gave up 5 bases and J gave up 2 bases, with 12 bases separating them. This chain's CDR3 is CASSPLAGNYGYTF. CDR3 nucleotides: TGTGCCAGCAGCCCCCTGGCAGGGAACTATGGCTACACCTTC.

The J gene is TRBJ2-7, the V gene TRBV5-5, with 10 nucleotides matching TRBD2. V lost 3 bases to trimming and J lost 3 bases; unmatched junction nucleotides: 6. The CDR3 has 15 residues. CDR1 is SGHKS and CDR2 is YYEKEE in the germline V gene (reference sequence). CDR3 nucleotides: TGTGCCAGCAGCTACGCTAGCGGGGGTATCTACGAGCAGTACTTC. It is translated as CASSYASGGIYEQYF.

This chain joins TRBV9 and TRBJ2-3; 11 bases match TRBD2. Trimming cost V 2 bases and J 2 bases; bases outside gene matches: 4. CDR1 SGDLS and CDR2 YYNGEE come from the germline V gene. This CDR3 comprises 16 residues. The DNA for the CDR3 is TGTGCCAGCAGCGTTTCGACTAGCGGGATCACAGATACGCAGTATTTT. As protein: CASSVSTSGITDTQYF.

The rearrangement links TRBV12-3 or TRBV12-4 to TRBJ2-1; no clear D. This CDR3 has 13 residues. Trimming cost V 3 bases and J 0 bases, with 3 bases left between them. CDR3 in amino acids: CASSLRSYNEQFF. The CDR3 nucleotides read TGTGCCAGCAGTTTGCGCTCCTACAATGAGCAGTTCTTC.

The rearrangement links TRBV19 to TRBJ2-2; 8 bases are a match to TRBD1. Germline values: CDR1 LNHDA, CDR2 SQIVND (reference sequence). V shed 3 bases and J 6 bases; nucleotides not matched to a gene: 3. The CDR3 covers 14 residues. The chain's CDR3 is CASSITGGAGELFF. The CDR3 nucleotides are TGTGCCAGTAGTATTACAGGGGGTGCCGGGGAGCTGTTTTTT.

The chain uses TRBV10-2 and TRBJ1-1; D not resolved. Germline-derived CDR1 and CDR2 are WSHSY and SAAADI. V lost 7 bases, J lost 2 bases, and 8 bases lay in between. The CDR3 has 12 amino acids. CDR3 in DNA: TGCGCCAGCATCGCGGTAAACACTGAAGCTTTCTTT. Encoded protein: CASIAVNTEAFF.

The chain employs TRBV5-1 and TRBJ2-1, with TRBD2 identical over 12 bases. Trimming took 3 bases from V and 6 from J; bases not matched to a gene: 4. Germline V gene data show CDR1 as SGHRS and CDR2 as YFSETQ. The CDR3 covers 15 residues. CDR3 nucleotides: TGCGCCAGCAGCTCTGGGACTAGCGGGCCCAATGAGCAGTTCTTC. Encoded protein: CASSSGTSGPNEQFF.

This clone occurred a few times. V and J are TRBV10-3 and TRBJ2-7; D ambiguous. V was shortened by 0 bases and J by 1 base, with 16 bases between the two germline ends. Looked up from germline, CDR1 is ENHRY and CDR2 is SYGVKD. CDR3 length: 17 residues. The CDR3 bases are TGTGCCATCAGTGAGTCAGGGCGGAGCCTCGGGTCCTACGAGCAGTACTTC. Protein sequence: CAISESGRSLGSYEQYF.

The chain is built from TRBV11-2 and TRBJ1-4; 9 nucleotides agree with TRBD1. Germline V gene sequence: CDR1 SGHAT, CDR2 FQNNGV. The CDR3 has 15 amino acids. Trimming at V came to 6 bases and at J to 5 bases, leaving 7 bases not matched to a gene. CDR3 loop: CASRLTGQGNEKLFF. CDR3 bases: TGTGCCAGCAGGCTAACCGGACAGGGGAATGAAAAACTGTTTTTT.

CDR3 residues: CASSSIHSDRGNQPQHF. DNA of the CDR3: TGTGCCAGCAGTTCTATCCACTCGGACAGGGGAAATCAGCCCCAGCATTTT. The chain recombines TRBV27 with TRBJ1-5, with 9 bases that match TRBD1. The germline CDR1 and CDR2 sequences are MNHEY and SMNVEV (reference sequence). J was trimmed by 4 bases and V by 4 bases; bases with no gene match: 11. The CDR3 is 17 amino acids.

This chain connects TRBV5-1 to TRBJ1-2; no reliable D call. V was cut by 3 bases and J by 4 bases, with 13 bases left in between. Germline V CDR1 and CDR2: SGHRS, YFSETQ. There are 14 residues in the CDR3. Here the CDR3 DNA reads TGCGCCAGCAGCTGGGAGTGGGCTGGCTATGGCTACACCTTC. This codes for CASSWEWAGYGYTF.

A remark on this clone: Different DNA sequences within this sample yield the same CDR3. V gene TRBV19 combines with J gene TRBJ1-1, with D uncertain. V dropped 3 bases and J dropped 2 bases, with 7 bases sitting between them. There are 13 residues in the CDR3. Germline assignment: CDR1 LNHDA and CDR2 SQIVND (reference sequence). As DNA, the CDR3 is TGTGCCAGTAGTATCAGCCTAAACACTGAAGCTTTCTTT. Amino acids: CASSISLNTEAFF.

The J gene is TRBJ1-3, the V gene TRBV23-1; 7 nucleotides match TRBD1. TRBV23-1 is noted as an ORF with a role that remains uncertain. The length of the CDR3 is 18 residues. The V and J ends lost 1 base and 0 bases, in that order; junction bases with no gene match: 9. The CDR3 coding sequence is TGCGCCAGCAGTCAATTCATAAAGGCAGGGGGCTCTGGAAACACCATATATTTT. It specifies CASSQFIKAGGSGNTIYF.

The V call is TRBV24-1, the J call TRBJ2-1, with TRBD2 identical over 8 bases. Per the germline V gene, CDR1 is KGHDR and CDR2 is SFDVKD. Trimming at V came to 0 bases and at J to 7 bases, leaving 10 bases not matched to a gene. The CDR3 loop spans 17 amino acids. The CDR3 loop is CATSDLQAGEGWNEQFF. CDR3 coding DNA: TGTGCCACCAGTGATTTGCAAGCGGGAGAGGGCTGGAATGAGCAGTTCTTC.

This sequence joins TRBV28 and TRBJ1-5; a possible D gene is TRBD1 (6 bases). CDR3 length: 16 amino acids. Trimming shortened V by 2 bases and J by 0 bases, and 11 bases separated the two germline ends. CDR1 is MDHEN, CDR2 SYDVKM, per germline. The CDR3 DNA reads TGTGCCAGCAGTTTAATTACAGGGAATAGCAATCAGCCCCAGCATTTT. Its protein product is CASSLITGNSNQPQHF.